This T cell receptor beta chain was sequenced during a study of OX40 agonist ivuxolimab in advanced cancers. At the level of the study: Patients treated during dose escalation were battling hepatocellular carcinoma, melanoma, renal cell or head and neck cancer. Aged about 20 to 80 with a mean of approximately 57 years, they were 82.7% male.

Study results and caveats: Clonal expansion from baseline to week 6 occurred in both CD4+ and CD8+ T cells. Some of the lowest clonal expansion was seen in partial responders at 0.1-3.0 mg/kg.

Produced via immunoSEQ multiplex PCR; TCRdb's table is partial and in-frame only. The sample includes tens of thousands of clones, over 65% of them seen just once. With regard to this clone: The antigen remains undetermined.

The material sequenced was CD4+ or CD8+ T cells sorted from blood, taken in a trial of the OX40 agonist ivuxolimab. This clonotype originated in an adult with an advanced solid tumor such as melanoma, head and neck, liver or kidney cancer.

The CDR3 here is CASQEGGTNTEAFF. CDR3 nucleotide sequence: TGTGCCAGTCAGGAGGGGGGAACGAACACTGAAGCTTTCTTT. The chain links TRBV5-4 to TRBJ1-1, with TRBD1 as a possible D gene (6 bases). This CDR3 has 14 amino acids. Germline V CDR1 and CDR2: SGHNT, YYREEE (reference sequence). V was clipped by 8 bases and J by 1 base, with 15 bases between them.